One TCR beta chain is described in this entry. Its antigen is undetermined. This sample is part of a study of T cells in Graves' hyperthyroidism and ophthalmopathy. As for the study in general: Blood was drawn when the patient was first diagnosed and still untreated. The study's findings and limits: Blood also carried most thyroid clonotypes expanded above 0.001. From stable hyperthyroidism, ophthalmopathy was separated by a 13 V-J model.

Authors of the study amplified TCR beta CDR3 regions from RNA transcripts. With the HTBI primer set, the TCR CDR3 went through a first round of RT-PCR. TCRdb processed the multiplex PCR reads anew with MiXCR; each CDR3 protein has one entry. The sample lists roughly 250,000 distinct CDR3 sequences, 16% occurring once. Germline lookup yields CDR1 MDHEN and CDR2 SYDVKM. CDR3 length equals 15 residues. V lost 6 bases and J lost 4; bases outside the gene matches: 10. V is TRBV28 and J is TRBJ2-7; 9 nucleotides line up with TRBD1. The clonotype was recovered from a woman aged 18 to 35 with Graves' ophthalmopathy. The sample comprised blood. Here the CDR3 DNA reads TGTGCCAGCAGCGTCCCGGGACAGGGCATGTACGAGCAGTACTTC. Protein product: CASSVPGQGMYEQYF.